Below, 30 T cell receptor beta chains from the same sample are listed, as sequenced in a study of high-grade serous ovarian cancer treatment subgroups. Profiled with immunoSEQ multiplex PCR; TCRdb holds only in-frame clones, not every one. Seen here are 25,000 to 30,000 clones, around four fifths observed once, and the top ten hold 2.1%. Tumor samples were obtained before definitive surgery or chemotherapy. The sequenced sample consisted of tumor tissue. The receptors were sampled from a human donor with high-grade serous ovarian cancer.

V and J are TRBV6-1 and TRBJ1-5; D remains unclear. CDR3 size: 13 residues. Trimming shortened V by 3 bases and J by 9 bases, and 12 bases separated the two germline ends. Germline CDR1 and CDR2: MNHNS and SASEGT. The CDR3 spells CASSDFKGMPQHF. The CDR3 coding sequence is TGTGCCAGCAGTGACTTTAAGGGTATGCCCCAGCATTTT.

The CDR3 DNA sequence: TGTGCCAGTAGGACCTACGGGGGTTTCAATCAGCCCCAGCATTTT. Translation: CASRTYGGFNQPQHF. This chain connects TRBV19 to TRBJ1-5; D possibly corresponds to TRBD1 (5 bases). The V gene's germline CDR1 is LNHDA and CDR2 SQIVND (reference sequence). The CDR3 has 15 residues. V lost 6 bases and J 3 bases, leaving 15 bases between the germline ends.

The chain carries TRBV4-1 and TRBJ1-5; 9 nucleotides match TRBD1. V dropped 0 bases and J dropped 6; count of bases not matched to a gene: 12. This CDR3 spans 18 amino acids. The germline V gene encodes CDR1 MGHRA and CDR2 YSYEKL. This CDR3 is CASSQDLTLRDRAQPQHF. CDR3 coding DNA: TGCGCCAGCAGCCAAGATCTTACCTTGCGGGACAGGGCTCAGCCCCAGCATTTT.

The DNA of the CDR3 is TGTGCCAGTACCGCTAAGGGGGGGTTCGGGAACATTCAGTACTTC. Protein product: CASTAKGGFGNIQYF. This sequence joins TRBV19 and TRBJ2-4; maybe TRBD2 (7 bases). Per the germline V gene, CDR1 is LNHDA and CDR2 is SQIVND (reference sequence). This CDR3 has 15 residues. Trimming pared 7 bases from V and 7 bases from J, leaving 20 bases between. Complete variable domain (other parts from reference TRBV19 and TRBJ2-4): DGGITQSPKYLFRKEGQNVTLSCEQNLNHDAMYWYRQDPGQGLRLIYYSQIVNDFQKGDIAEGYSVSREKKESFPLTVTSAQKNPTAFYLCASTAKGGFGNIQYFGAGTRLSVL.

The rearrangement joins TRBV5-1 to TRBJ2-1; a weak D match, TRBD2 (6 bases). The V end was cut by 4 bases, the J end by 3 bases, with 11 bases between. The CDR3 runs to 14 residues. Germline CDR1 and CDR2: SGHRS and YFSETQ. As DNA, the CDR3 is TGCGCCAGCAGCCTAGCGATGGACTACAATGAGCAGTTCTTC. This translates into CASSLAMDYNEQFF.

CDR3 sequence reads: CASSTLRSYNEQFF. DNA of the CDR3: TGCGCCAGCAGTACACTGAGGTCCTACAATGAGCAGTTCTTC. V usage is TRBV10-2 and J usage is TRBJ2-1; D unclear. Looked up from germline, CDR1 is WSHSY and CDR2 is SAAADI. Between the trimmed V and J ends, which lost 5 bases and 1 base, there was a span of 9 bases. This CDR3 has 14 amino acids.

The chain carries TRBV7-8 and TRBJ2-7; 9 bases line up with TRBD2. The germline CDR1 and CDR2 sequences are SGHVS and FQNEAQ. The CDR3 length is 15 residues. The junction had 8 bases not matched to a gene; V was cut back by 5 bases and J by 3 bases. The CDR3 here is CASSPKGLAIYEQYF. The CDR3 DNA sequence: TGTGCCAGCAGCCCGAAGGGACTAGCTATCTACGAGCAGTACTTC. Together with reference TRBV7-8 and TRBJ2-7, the CDR3 gives the full variable domain: GAGVSQSPRYKVAKRGQDVALRCDPISGHVSLFWYQQALGQGPEFLTYFQNEAQLDKSGLPSDRFFAERPEGSVSTLKIQRTQQEDSAVYLCASSPKGLAIYEQYFGPGTRLTVT.

V usage is TRBV9 and J usage is TRBJ1-4; 9 bases line up with TRBD1. There are 15 residues in the CDR3. Per germline, CDR1 SGDLS and CDR2 YYNGEE. Trimming took 3 bases from V and 7 from J; bases not matched to a gene: 7. This CDR3 reads CASSATGTGLEKLFF. The CDR3 coding sequence is TGTGCCAGCAGCGCAACCGGGACAGGGCTTGAAAAACTGTTTTTT.

The rearrangement links TRBV29-1 to TRBJ2-5; D is ambiguous. V lost 5 bases, J lost 1 base, and 5 bases lay in between. This CDR3 has 11 amino acids. Per the germline V gene, CDR1 is SQVTM and CDR2 is ANQGSEA. In nucleotides, the CDR3 is TGCAGCGTTAGGAGCCAAGAGACCCAGTACTTC. Its translation: CSVRSQETQYF.

The chain couples TRBV30 to TRBJ1-5, with unresolved D. V was trimmed by 1 base and J by 0 bases, leaving 7 bases between them. CDR1 and CDR2 (germline): GTSNPN, SVGIG (reference sequence). The CDR3 loop spans 14 amino acids. The CDR3: CAWSGAASNQPQHF. In DNA form, the CDR3 reads TGTGCCTGGAGTGGCGCAGCTAGCAATCAGCCCCAGCATTTT. The full variable domain, with the rest looked up from reference TRBV30 and TRBJ1-5, is SQTIHQWPATLVQPVGSPLSLECTVEGTSNPNLYWYRQAAGRGLQLLFYSVGIGQISSEVPQNLSASRPQDRQFILSSKKLLLSDSGFYLCAWSGAASNQPQHFGDGTRLSIL.

This chain links TRBV11-2 with TRBJ1-4; possible D gene TRBD1, 6 bases. CDR3 length: 14 amino acids. Germline CDR1 is SGHAT and CDR2 is FQNNGV. V lost 8 bases and J 5 bases, leaving 15 bases between the germline ends. CDR3 residues: CASAPGTGNEKLFF. The CDR3 DNA follows: TGTGCCAGCGCGCCGGGTACAGGGAATGAAAAACTGTTTTTT.

This clone was seen a handful of times. The chain joins TRBV19 to TRBJ1-4; no firm D call. CDR3 length: 14 residues. Trimming took 11 bases from V and 6 from J, leaving 19 bases between them. Germline V gene lookup returns CDR1 LNHDA and CDR2 SQIVND (reference sequence). The CDR3 DNA reads as TGTGCCGCGAGGCCCGGGCGCGGGGATGAAAAACTGTTTTTT. Protein: CAARPGRGDEKLFF.

The chain combines TRBV28 with TRBJ2-3; 10 nucleotides match TRBD2. The CDR3 runs 14 residues. The germline CDR1 and CDR2 sequences are MDHEN and SYDVKM. Losses at the gene ends were 6 bases for V and 6 bases for J; bases not matched to a gene: 6. The CDR3 spells CASSPSGSMDTQYF. CDR3 coding DNA: TGTGCCAGCAGCCCTAGCGGGAGCATGGATACGCAGTATTTT.

The V and J genes are TRBV29-1 and TRBJ2-7, with 9 nucleotides matching TRBD2. The germline V gene encodes CDR1 SQVTM and CDR2 ANQGSEA. With V trimmed by 7 bases and J by 2 bases, 24 bases remained unmatched. The CDR3 has 19 residues. The CDR3 DNA follows: TGCAGCGCCGCCGGGACTCTAGCAGCAGCGGGCGGGAGGGCCTACGAGCAGTACTTC. Translation gives CSAAGTLAAAGGRAYEQYF.

In DNA form, the CDR3 reads TGCGCCAGCAGCTTTACCGGGGCCACAAGTGAGCAGTTCTTC. This encodes CASSFTGATSEQFF. The V gene is TRBV5-1, the J gene TRBJ2-1; the D gene could be TRBD1 or TRBD2 (5 bases each). V lost 2 bases and J 9 bases, leaving 15 bases between the germline ends. This CDR3 comprises 14 residues. Germline CDR1 reads SGHRS; CDR2 reads YFSETQ.

This chain links TRBV13 with TRBJ2-1; D is unresolved. From germline, CDR1 is PRHDT and CDR2 FYEKMQ (reference sequence). This CDR3 has 14 amino acids. With 4 bases removed from V and 7 bases from J, the gap between germline ends came to 14 bases. The CDR3 sequence: CASSSPHTGNEQFF. In DNA form, the CDR3 reads TGTGCCAGCAGCTCCCCCCACACTGGAAATGAGCAGTTCTTC. The variable domain in full, completed from reference TRBV13 and TRBJ2-1, reads AAGVIQSPRHLIKEKRETATLKCYPIPRHDTVYWYQQGPGQDPQFLISFYEKMQSDKGSIPDRFSAQQFSDYHSELNMSSLELGDSALYFCASSSPHTGNEQFFGPGTRLTVL.

Turning to this clone: A read error may produce the germline difference seen at one junction end. The V and J genes are TRBV7-2 and TRBJ2-7, with 8 nucleotides matching TRBD2. Germline V gene lookup returns CDR1 SGHTA and CDR2 FQGNSA. CDR3 size: 13 residues. The CDR3: CASSLAGVNEQYF. For the CDR3, the DNA is TGTGCCAGCAGCCTAGCGGGCGTGAACGAGCAGTACTTC.

The chain joins TRBV2 to TRBJ1-2, with 10 bases that match TRBD1. CDR1 and CDR2 from the germline V gene are SNHLY and FYNNEI. With V trimmed by 6 bases and J by 6 bases, 13 bases remained unmatched. The CDR3 extends over 16 amino acids. DNA for the CDR3: TGTGCCAGCAGGCATATTCGCCGGGACAGGGGAAATGGCTACACCTTC. Amino acids: CASRHIRRDRGNGYTF.

The chain carries TRBV5-1 and TRBJ2-1; no clear D. The CDR3 is 13 amino acids. The germline gives CDR1 SGHRS, CDR2 YFSETQ. Trimming stripped 0 bases from V and 7 bases from J, with 8 bases between. The CDR3 sequence is CASSLANGNEQFF. The CDR3 nucleotides read TGCGCCAGCAGCTTGGCCAATGGAAATGAGCAGTTCTTC.

This rearrangement joins TRBV27 to TRBJ1-1; possible D gene TRBD1, 6 bases. Germline-derived CDR1 and CDR2 are MNHEY and SMNVEV (reference sequence). This CDR3 region has 15 residues. V was trimmed by 5 bases and J by 5 bases, leaving 18 bases between them. CDR3 sequence: CASSPGYRVGTEAFF. CDR3 nucleotide sequence: TGTGCCAGCAGTCCAGGTTACAGGGTAGGAACTGAAGCTTTCTTT.

This sequence joins TRBV19 and TRBJ2-7; D is uncertain. Germline CDR1 and CDR2: LNHDA and SQIVND (reference sequence). This CDR3 has 14 residues. V lost 8 bases and J 2 bases, leaving 16 bases between the germline ends. The CDR3 loop reads CASSPSDGPYEQYF. The DNA for the CDR3 is TGTGCCAGTTCACCTAGTGACGGGCCCTACGAGCAGTACTTC.

V and J are TRBV5-1 and TRBJ2-3; the match to TRBD1 covers 9 bases. The CDR3 has 16 amino acids. V was pared by 0 bases and J by 3 bases, with 5 bases of the junction left unmatched. Germline CDR1 and CDR2: SGHRS and YFSETQ. The CDR3 DNA reads TGCGCCAGCAGCTTGGAGAGGACAGGGGAAACAGATACGCAGTATTTT. It codes for CASSLERTGETDTQYF.

This rearrangement joins TRBV5-6 to TRBJ2-5; D not certain. V was clipped by 0 bases and J by 2 bases, with 2 bases between them. CDR1 SGHDT and CDR2 YYEEEE come from the germline V gene. The CDR3 length is 12 residues. The CDR3 nucleotides read TGTGCCAGCAGCTTGGGACAAGAGACCCAGTACTTC. Protein: CASSLGQETQYF.

The chain links TRBV27 to TRBJ2-7; 7 bases are a match to TRBD2. Germline CDR1 and CDR2: MNHEY and SMNVEV (reference sequence). There are 15 residues in the CDR3. V lost 5 bases, J lost 2 bases, and 9 bases stayed unmatched. The CDR3 sequence: CASSLTSASAYEQYF. The CDR3 DNA reads TGTGCCAGCAGTCTAACTAGCGCTTCGGCCTACGAGCAGTACTTC.

The genes are TRBV2 and TRBJ1-4, with D perhaps matching TRBD1 (5 bases). This CDR3 is 14 amino acids long. V lost 6 bases, J lost 1 base, and 9 bases lay in between. CDR1 is SNHLY, CDR2 FYNNEI, per germline. The CDR3 loop is CASRLDRTNEKLFF. The DNA of the CDR3 is TGTGCCAGCAGACTAGACAGAACTAATGAAAAACTGTTTTTT.

The CDR3 loop reads CSVEGTGSGNEKLFF. CDR3 DNA: TGCAGCGTTGAAGGAACAGGGTCGGGTAATGAAAAACTGTTTTTT. The V and J genes are TRBV29-1 and TRBJ1-4; TRBD1 is a possible D gene (6 bases). Germline CDR1 is SQVTM and CDR2 is ANQGSEA. V lost 1 base and J 4 bases, leaving 13 bases between the germline ends. CDR3 length: 15 residues. The full variable domain, in which reference TRBV29-1 and TRBJ1-4 provide the parts outside the CDR3, is SAVISQKPSRDICQRGTSLTIQCQVDSQVTMMFWYRQQPGQSLTLIATANQGSEATYESGFVIDKFPISRPNLTFSTLTVSNMSPEDSSIYLCSVEGTGSGNEKLFFGSGTQLSVL.

V usage is TRBV27 and J usage is TRBJ2-2; D unclear. The length of the CDR3 is 14 residues. V was trimmed by 5 bases and J by 5 bases, leaving 12 bases between them. Germline loops: CDR1 MNHEY, CDR2 SMNVEV (reference sequence). The DNA of the CDR3 is TGTGCCAGCAGTCCGGCGCCCAGTACCGGGGAGCTGTTTTTT. This translates into CASSPAPSTGELFF.

The V and J genes are TRBV5-1 and TRBJ1-1; D is unresolved. CDR1 and CDR2 from the germline V gene are SGHRS and YFSETQ. CDR3 length: 16 amino acids. V was pared by 3 bases and J by 6 bases, with 21 bases between. CDR3 sequence: CASSWPAVKDIAEAFF. CDR3 DNA sequence: TGCGCCAGCAGCTGGCCCGCAGTGAAAGATATTGCTGAAGCTTTCTTT.

The chain couples TRBV5-6 to TRBJ2-7; no reliable D call. Germline V gives CDR1 SGHDT, CDR2 YYEEEE. This CDR3 is built from 15 residues. Trimming pared 2 bases from V and 4 bases from J, leaving 16 bases between. The CDR3 is CASSLSLRGGYEQYF. CDR3 coding DNA: TGTGCCAGCAGCTTATCGTTGCGAGGTGGATACGAGCAGTACTTC.

This sequence joins TRBV19 and TRBJ2-2, with D tentatively TRBD1 or TRBD2 (6 bases each). V lost 8 bases to trimming and J lost 3 bases, with 13 bases between them. Per germline, CDR1 LNHDA and CDR2 SQIVND (reference sequence). The CDR3 length is 14 residues. The CDR3 reads CASATRGDTGELFF. The CDR3 DNA reads TGTGCCAGTGCTACTAGGGGGGACACCGGGGAGCTGTTTTTT.